This T cell receptor (beta chain) was captured in a study of vaccination and CD4 T cells after COVID-19. Study in general: Comprising six males and four females, the convalescent participants counted two Hispanic individuals among them. Convalescent patients gave post-COVID blood a median about 100 days post-diagnosis, range 35 to 161. Cells received overlapping spike peptides from SARS-CoV-2, HCoV-NL63, HCoV-OC43 and HCoV-229E as stimulation. Study outcomes and limitations: The median proportion of reactive clones detected only post-vaccination in convalescent patients was approximately 87%.

This CDR3 contains 13 residues. V lost 3 bases, J lost 4 bases, and 5 bases stayed unmatched. Germline assignment: CDR1 DFQATT and CDR2 SNEGSKA (reference sequence). On this clonotype: Its antigen is not known.

Once obtained from cultured CD4+ T cells, the DNA was sequenced using the Oncomine TCR Beta short-read assay. TCRdb re-called the PCR reads with MiXCR, one entry per CDR3 protein. Altogether around 7,000 distinct CDR3 sequences are present, about 41% being singletons, with the ten largest covering 30% to 45%. The treatment was: roughly nine-day PBMC culture with coronavirus spike peptide pools or control peptides (ViraFEST assay). Harvesting of the unexposed donor's CD4+ T cells predated the COVID-19 pandemic (2011-2018). The receptor was derived from a human donor in good health. This chain connects TRBV20-1 to TRBJ2-7; 8 nucleotides agree with TRBD1. The sample taken for sequencing was CD4+ T cells from blood, cultured in vitro. CDR3 sequence reads: CSASPRGPYEQYF. The CDR3, as DNA: TGCAGTGCTAGTCCCAGGGGGCCATACGAGCAGTACTTC.